The clone carrying this T cell receptor (beta chain) was seen a handful of times. V lost 7 bases and J 6 bases, leaving 10 bases between the germline ends. The CDR3 is made up of 12 amino acids. Per germline, CDR1 LNHDA and CDR2 SQIVND (reference sequence). This specimen comes from a study of T cells after yellow fever vaccination. TCRdb reprocessed the 5' RACE reads via MiXCR and lists one record per CDR3 protein. In the table there are 300,000 to 450,000 distinct CDR3 sequences, approximately 8% of which are singletons. The sample here was PBMCs, taken roughly 47 days after the first yellow fever vaccination. The chain couples TRBV19 to TRBJ1-5, with D uncertain. This TCR was sampled from a man aged 18 to 30 who received the YFV17D yellow fever vaccine. For the CDR3, the DNA is TGTGCCAGTAATTGGGGAGCTCAGCCCCAGCATTTT. Translated: CASNWGAQPQHF.